This T cell receptor beta chain was identified during a study of blood T cells in healthy people across ages. At the level of the study: Researchers report that template switching captured about one barcoded beta molecule per two T cells.

Using a J-beta primer mix together with a sample-barcoded 5' primer, a second PCR was run for about 7 to 12 cycles. TCRdb re-analysed the 5' RACE reads in MiXCR, keeping a single row per CDR3 protein. The data hold over 1,500,000 distinct CDR3 sequences, with 40% to 55% observed a single time. Study conclusions and caveats: The fall in TCR beta diversity per million T cells was roughly linear with age.

Germline V gene lookup returns CDR1 MNHEY and CDR2 SVGEGT. The CDR3 runs 17 residues. Of note for this clonotype: Its antigen is not identified.

The chain carries TRBV6-2 or TRBV6-3 and TRBJ2-4; TRBD2 is a possible D gene (7 bases). Judging by the DNA end, TRBJ2-7 fits better; the J call may be wrong. This receptor was taken from a woman aged 40 to 50 in good health. Sequenced sample: blood. In DNA, the CDR3 is TGTGCCAGCAGTTACAGGTTGGGCGCGGGGGCGAACTACGAGCAGTACTTC. It yields the protein CASSYRLGAGANYEQYF.